The source of this TCR beta chain is a study of T cell responses to AZD1222 COVID-19 vaccine. This clone was observed once. Germline V gene lookup returns CDR1 SGHTA and CDR2 FQGNSA. V was pared by 5 bases and J by 13 bases, with 15 bases of the junction left unmatched. The CDR3 spans 17 residues. Data came from immunoSEQ multiplex PCR; TCRdb stores just in-frame clones and leaves some out. The data contain some 85,000 clones, 90% to 95% of them singletons. The clonotype originates from an adult in good health. The V gene is TRBV7-2, the J gene TRBJ2-2, with 14 positions matching TRBD2. The sample consisted of peripheral blood, taken on day 0 of AZD1222 vaccination. CDR3 sequence (DNA): TGTGCCAGCAGCCTGTTCAAGACTAGCGGGGGGGCCGGCAGGCTGTTTTTT. This translates into CASSLFKTSGGAGRLFF.